Following are 2 T cell receptor beta chains from one sample sequenced in a study of cytomegalovirus exposure and HLA in healthy donors. PCR was performed using 60 Vbeta and 13 Jbeta primers. This table comes from immunoSEQ multiplex PCR, and its TCRdb copy is limited to in-frame clones, with some not included. The data hold some 120,000 clones, with about 86% observed a single time. The sequencing sample was made of PBMCs. These TCRs come from a woman aged 25 to 45 in good health and CMV-seronegative.

Notes on this clone: Different DNA sequences within this sample yield the same CDR3. The chain recombines TRBV27 with TRBJ2-7; D unresolved. The V end was cut by 2 bases, the J end by 2 bases, with 7 bases between. The CDR3 spans 13 residues. The germline CDR1 and CDR2 sequences are MNHEY and SMNVEV (reference sequence). CDR3 residues: CASSLGGTYEQYF. The CDR3 nucleotides are TGTGCCAGCAGTTTAGGCGGCACCTACGAGCAGTACTTC.

The chain employs TRBV2 and TRBJ2-2; D possibly corresponds to TRBD2 (6 bases). The CDR3 is made up of 14 amino acids. Per germline, CDR1 SNHLY and CDR2 FYNNEI. Trimming pared 7 bases from V and 9 bases from J, leaving 18 bases between. Here the CDR3 reads CASTPPRRARELFF. Written as DNA, the CDR3 is TGTGCCAGCACTCCCCCCCGGAGGGCTCGGGAGCTGTTTTTT.